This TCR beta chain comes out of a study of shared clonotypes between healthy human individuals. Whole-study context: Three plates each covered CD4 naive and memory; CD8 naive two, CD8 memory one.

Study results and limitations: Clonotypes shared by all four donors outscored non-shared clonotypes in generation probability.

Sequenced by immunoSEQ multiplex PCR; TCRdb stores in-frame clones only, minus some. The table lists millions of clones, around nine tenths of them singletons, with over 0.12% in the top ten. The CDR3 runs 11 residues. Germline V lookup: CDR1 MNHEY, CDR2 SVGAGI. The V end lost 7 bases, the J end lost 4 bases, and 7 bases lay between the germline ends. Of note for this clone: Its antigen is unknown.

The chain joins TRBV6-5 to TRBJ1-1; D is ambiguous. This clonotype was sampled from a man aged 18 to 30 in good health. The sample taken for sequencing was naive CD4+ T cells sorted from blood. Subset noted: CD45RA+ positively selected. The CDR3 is CASIGFTEAFF. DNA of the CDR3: TGTGCCAGCATCGGATTCACTGAAGCTTTCTTT.